This paragraph reports one TCR beta chain. V lost 0 bases and J lost 4; bases outside the gene matches: 13. Germline lookup yields CDR1 MGHRA and CDR2 YSYEKL. The CDR3 spans 18 residues. In the authors' workflow: Nucleated cell number was recorded as an estimate derived from reference gene primer amplification. Using immunoSEQ multiplex PCR, the repertoire was profiled, and TCRdb retains in-frame clones only, with some absent. V and J calls and clone size follow that table, whereas D and trimming were derived from the DNA. Of fewer than 60,000 clones listed, about 86% are singletons. The data were obtained in a study of blood T cell repertoires in COVID-19. Study in general: Acute-phase and convalescent COVID-19 samples originated in the United States, Italy and Spain. T cells, B-cell-depleted T cells, or PBMCs supplied cDNA or gDNA.

The sequencing input was peripheral blood. The clonotype comes from a man aged 50-60 years with acute or convalescent COVID-19. This sequence joins TRBV4-1 and TRBJ2-5; the match to TRBD1 covers 8 bases. CDR3 bases: TGCGCCAGCAGCCAAGAACCCCTAAAAATAGACAGGGGAGAGACCCAGTACTTC. Translated: CASSQEPLKIDRGETQYF.